The 22 T cell receptor beta chains listed next were all sequenced from one sample in a study of T cell changes during pregnancy in multiple sclerosis. The method was immunoSEQ multiplex PCR; TCRdb's version includes in-frame clones alone and lacks a portion of them. Of some 70,000 clones detected, 90% to 95% appear once; the ten largest clones hold about 5.8%. The input for sequencing was CD8+ T cells from peripheral blood mononuclear cells, taken before pregnancy. These receptors came from a female donor with multiple sclerosis, enrolled in a pregnancy study.

Only one count was recorded for this clone. This chain links TRBV12-2 with TRBJ1-2; the D segment call TRBD1 is taken from the table without a DNA check. TRBV12-2 is listed as a pseudogene. The CDR3 is made up of 15 amino acids. This CDR3 reads CASRPGQGRRSGYTF. CDR3 DNA sequence: TGTGCAAGTCGCCCCGGACAGGGGCGCCGGAGTGGCTACACCTTC.

The gene calls are TRBV27 and TRBJ1-4; D ambiguous. This CDR3 has 15 amino acids. V was shortened by 6 bases and J by 0 bases, with 11 bases between the two germline ends. CDR1 MNHEY and CDR2 SMNVEV come from the germline V gene (reference sequence). CDR3 in amino acids: CASRPGTTTNEKLFF. The CDR3 region has the DNA TGTGCCAGCAGGCCAGGAACAACAACTAATGAAAAACTGTTTTTT.

This clone was observed a single time. The chain recombines TRBV2 with TRBJ1-1, with D perhaps matching TRBD1 (5 bases). Trimming pared 0 bases from V and 2 bases from J, leaving 7 bases between. CDR1 and CDR2 (germline): SNHLY, FYNNEI. The CDR3 loop spans 14 amino acids. The DNA for the CDR3 is TGTGCCAGCAGTGAAGCGGGGGGAAACACTGAAGCTTTCTTT. It yields the protein CASSEAGGNTEAFF.

This chain connects TRBV13 to TRBJ1-1, with 8 bases lining up with TRBD1. CDR1 and CDR2 from the germline V gene are PRHDT and FYEKMQ (reference sequence). The CDR3 is 15 amino acids. V lost 5 bases and J lost 3; bases outside the gene matches: 8. The CDR3 region has the DNA TGTGCCAGCAGCCCAGGGGGCGCAGGTGACACTGAAGCTTTCTTT. As protein: CASSPGGAGDTEAFF.

The rearrangement joins TRBV2 to TRBJ1-1; a weak D match, TRBD1 (5 bases). Deletions cut 4 bases from V and 0 bases from J, with 9 bases between. Germline assignment: CDR1 SNHLY and CDR2 FYNNEI. The CDR3 length is 14 residues. In DNA form, the CDR3 reads TGTGCCAGCAGTGTCGACAGCATGAACACTGAAGCTTTCTTT. Amino acids: CASSVDSMNTEAFF.

This chain links TRBV9 with TRBJ2-7; a weak D match, TRBD1 (5 bases). The V gene lost 0 bases and the J gene lost 7 bases, with 11 bases spanning the gap. The germline V gene encodes CDR1 SGDLS and CDR2 YYNGEE. The CDR3 is made up of 13 amino acids. CDR3 sequence: CASSVDTGSEQYF. In nucleotides, the CDR3 is TGTGCCAGCAGCGTAGACACAGGCTCGGAGCAGTACTTC.

The rearrangement joins TRBV6-5 to TRBJ2-3; D gene ambiguous. With 3 bases removed from V and 3 bases from J, the gap between germline ends came to 7 bases. The CDR3 is 13 amino acids. Germline V gives CDR1 MNHEY, CDR2 SVGAGI. The CDR3 protein is CASSYYKTDTQYF. The CDR3 region has the DNA TGTGCCAGCAGTTATTACAAAACAGATACGCAGTATTTT.

This clone has only one observation. This sample also contains other DNA sequences that code for the same CDR3. V is TRBV4-2 and J is TRBJ2-3, with 8 bases fitting TRBD2. CDR3 size: 15 residues. Germline trimming cut 0 bases from V and 6 bases from J; bases unmatched to any gene: 5. CDR1 is LGHNA and CDR2 is YNFKEQ in the germline V gene. Here the CDR3 reads CASSQDRGGPDTQYF. CDR3 sequence (DNA): TGTGCCAGCAGCCAAGATCGGGGGGGGCCGGATACGCAGTATTTT.

The chain uses TRBV4-1 and TRBJ2-1; D may be TRBD2 (6 bases). Germline CDR1 is MGHRA and CDR2 is YSYEKL. This CDR3 has 16 residues. Trimming pared 0 bases from V and 13 bases from J, leaving 22 bases between. CDR3 sequence reads: CASSQEGGPAPRDQFF. DNA for the CDR3: TGCGCCAGCAGCCAAGAGGGGGGACCGGCCCCTAGGGATCAGTTCTTC.

This rearrangement joins TRBV4-1 to TRBJ1-5; D unresolved. V was pared by 0 bases and J by 5 bases, with 11 bases between. Germline V CDR1 and CDR2: MGHRA, YSYEKL. The CDR3 contains 15 residues. The CDR3 here is CASSQDGGGYQPQHF. CDR3 nucleotides: TGCGCCAGCAGCCAAGATGGTGGCGGATATCAGCCCCAGCATTTT.

The chain carries TRBV7-2 and TRBJ2-4; TRBD1 matches at 9 bases. Germline assignment: CDR1 SGHTA and CDR2 FQGNSA. The CDR3 loop spans 18 amino acids. With 1 base clipped from V and 5 bases from J, the junction kept 12 bases outside the gene matches. As DNA, the CDR3 is TGTGCCAGCAGCTTAGGACAGGGGGACCTTCTCCCGCAAAACATTCAGTACTTC. This sequence encodes CASSLGQGDLLPQNIQYF.

The rearrangement uses TRBV30 and TRBJ2-7, with TRBD1 matching 9 bases. Germline-derived CDR1 and CDR2 are GTSNPN and SVGIG (reference sequence). Germline trimming cut 0 bases from V and 5 bases from J; bases unmatched to any gene: 8. The CDR3 totals 15 residues. This chain's CDR3 is CAWSVWGQGGNEQYF. As DNA, the CDR3 is TGTGCCTGGAGTGTTTGGGGACAGGGTGGTAACGAGCAGTACTTC.

V and J are TRBV27 and TRBJ2-5; 10 bases are shared with TRBD1. Germline lookup yields CDR1 MNHEY and CDR2 SMNVEV (reference sequence). After removal of 2 bases from V and 4 bases from J, the junction contained 13 bases not matched to a gene. This CDR3 has 18 residues. CDR3 amino acids: CASSLSRQGARDLETQYF. In DNA form, the CDR3 reads TGTGCCAGCAGTTTAAGTAGACAGGGGGCGCGGGACTTAGAGACCCAGTACTTC.

The V and J genes are TRBV19 and TRBJ1-1; D not resolved. The CDR3 has 13 residues. CDR1 is LNHDA and CDR2 is SQIVND in the germline V gene (reference sequence). The V end was cut by 10 bases, the J end by 5 bases, with 17 bases between. CDR3 nucleotide sequence: TGTGCCATCCAGGAGGTTGGAGGGACTGAAGCTTTCTTT. This translates into CAIQEVGGTEAFF. The variable domain in full, completed from reference TRBV19 and TRBJ1-1, reads DGGITQSPKYLFRKEGQNVTLSCEQNLNHDAMYWYRQDPGQGLRLIYYSQIVNDFQKGDIAEGYSVSREKKESFPLTVTSAQKNPTAFYLCAIQEVGGTEAFFGQGTRLTVV.

This chain joins TRBV14 and TRBJ2-3, with D perhaps matching TRBD1 (7 bases). Between the trimmed V and J ends, which lost 4 bases and 5 bases, there was a span of 19 bases. The germline CDR1 and CDR2 sequences are SGHDN and FVKESK. The CDR3 loop spans 16 amino acids. Here the CDR3 DNA reads TGTGCCAGCAGCCTCTGGGTTGCAGGGGGGCAAGATACGCAGTATTTT. It yields the protein CASSLWVAGGQDTQYF.

The rearrangement links TRBV7-2 to TRBJ2-5; 8 bases align to TRBD2. Germline trimming cut 10 bases from V and 1 base from J; bases unmatched to any gene: 5. The germline CDR1 and CDR2 sequences are SGHTA and FQGNSA. The CDR3 extends over 13 amino acids. CDR3 residues: CATGGGLQETQYF. The CDR3 region has the DNA TGTGCCACCGGGGGGGGGCTCCAAGAGACCCAGTACTTC.

The chain links TRBV27 to TRBJ2-2, with 8 positions matching TRBD2. V trimming: 7 bases; J trimming: 4 bases; junction bases outside the gene matches: 11. The CDR3 runs 16 residues. Looked up from germline, CDR1 is MNHEY and CDR2 is SMNVEV (reference sequence). The CDR3 spells CASMSWTSFSTGELFF. The CDR3 region has the DNA TGTGCCAGCATGAGTTGGACTAGCTTCTCCACCGGGGAGCTGTTTTTT.

The chain employs TRBV19 and TRBJ1-2; 7 positions agree with TRBD1. V was pared by 7 bases and J by 2 bases, with 13 bases of the junction left unmatched. The length of the CDR3 is 16 residues. Germline loops: CDR1 LNHDA, CDR2 SQIVND (reference sequence). The CDR3 DNA reads as TGTGCCAGTAACCAAGAGGGAGACAGGGCGAACTATGGCTACACCTTC. Translating gives CASNQEGDRANYGYTF.

The chain uses TRBV29-1 and TRBJ2-7; the D is unclear. Trimming pared 7 bases from V and 3 bases from J, leaving 13 bases between. Per the germline V gene, CDR1 is SQVTM and CDR2 is ANQGSEA. This CDR3 is 12 amino acids long. The CDR3 DNA reads TGCAGCGCCCGCTACAGTCTCTACGAGCAGTACTTC. It is translated as CSARYSLYEQYF.

The gene calls are TRBV25-1 and TRBJ2-7, with 12 positions matching TRBD1. Germline loops: CDR1 MGHDK, CDR2 SYGVNS. This CDR3 region has 16 residues. The J segment lost 3 bases and the V segment lost 1 base, leaving 4 bases of the junction unmatched. Here the CDR3 reads CASSEWGTGGYYEQYF. The CDR3 bases are TGTGCCAGCAGTGAATGGGGGACAGGGGGCTACTACGAGCAGTACTTC.

The chain carries TRBV27 and TRBJ1-5, with D possibly matching TRBD1 (6 bases). The CDR3 has 13 amino acids. V was pared by 3 bases and J by 5 bases, with 8 bases between. Germline V CDR1 and CDR2: MNHEY, SMNVEV (reference sequence). CDR3 region: CASSFYRDQPQHF. The DNA for the CDR3 is TGTGCCAGCAGTTTCTACAGGGATCAGCCCCAGCATTTT.

This clone was detected only a few times. The rearrangement links TRBV9 to TRBJ1-2; 7 nucleotides align to TRBD1. The CDR3 is 15 residues long. Germline assignment: CDR1 SGDLS and CDR2 YYNGEE. V dropped 0 bases and J dropped 7; count of bases not matched to a gene: 9. This chain's CDR3 is CASSVGDSLGGGYTF. DNA for the CDR3: TGTGCCAGCAGCGTAGGGGACAGCCTGGGGGGTGGCTACACCTTC.